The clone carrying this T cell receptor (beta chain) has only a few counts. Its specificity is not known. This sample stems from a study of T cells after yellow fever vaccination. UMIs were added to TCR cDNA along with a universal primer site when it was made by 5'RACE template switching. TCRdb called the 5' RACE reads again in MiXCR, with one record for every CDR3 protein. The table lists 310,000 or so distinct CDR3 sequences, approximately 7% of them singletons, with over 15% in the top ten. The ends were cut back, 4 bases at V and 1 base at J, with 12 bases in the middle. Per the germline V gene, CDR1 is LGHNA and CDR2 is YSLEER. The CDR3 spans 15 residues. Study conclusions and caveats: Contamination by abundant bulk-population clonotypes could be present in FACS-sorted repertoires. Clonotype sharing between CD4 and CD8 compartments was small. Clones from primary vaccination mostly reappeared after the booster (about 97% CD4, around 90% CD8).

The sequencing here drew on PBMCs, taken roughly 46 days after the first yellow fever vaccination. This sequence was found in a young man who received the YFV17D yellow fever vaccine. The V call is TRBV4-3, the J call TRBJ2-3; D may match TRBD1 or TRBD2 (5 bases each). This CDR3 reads CASSPRVGGTDTQYF. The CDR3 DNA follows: TGCGCCAGCAGCCCCAGGGTGGGAGGCACAGATACGCAGTATTTT.